This entry lists 27 T cell receptor beta chains sequenced from one sample in a study of T cells in Graves' hyperthyroidism and ophthalmopathy. From RNA transcripts, TCR beta CDR3 regions were amplified. The HTBI set primed first-round TCR CDR3 RT-PCR. TCRdb processed the multiplex PCR reads anew with MiXCR; each CDR3 protein has one entry. The sample records about 270,000 distinct CDR3 sequences, 20% to 25% being singletons. Sequencing input: blood. These receptors all come from a man aged 25 to 40 with Graves' ophthalmopathy.

The table lists this clonotype with a few counts. CDR3 sequence (DNA): TGTGCCAGCAATCAGGGTAACACTGAAGCTTTCTTT. It yields the protein CASNQGNTEAFF. The chain is built from TRBV6-1 and TRBJ1-1; D is perhaps TRBD1 (5 bases). Germline V CDR1 and CDR2: MNHNS, SASEGT. The CDR3 runs 12 residues. Trimming took off 7 bases at V and 2 bases at J, with 8 bases between the two ends.

This clonotype came up a few times. The chain is built from TRBV20-1 and TRBJ2-3, with D possibly matching TRBD2 (5 bases). Germline loops: CDR1 DFQATT, CDR2 SNEGSKA (reference sequence). CDR3 length: 15 residues. Trimming left V 6 bases short and J 2 bases short, with 18 bases between. CDR3 DNA: TGCAGTGCAAGCCGAGGGCATGGGGTCACAGATACGCAGTATTTT. Translated: CSASRGHGVTDTQYF.

The chain recombines TRBV12-5 with TRBJ2-1; D remains unclear. The germline V gene has CDR1 LGHNT and CDR2 FRNRAP. The CDR3 covers 13 residues. The V and J ends lost 4 bases and 2 bases respectively, with 6 bases between them. The CDR3 reads CASGSRAYNEQFF. DNA for the CDR3: TGTGCTAGTGGTTCTCGGGCCTACAATGAGCAGTTCTTC.

This sequence joins TRBV29-1 and TRBJ2-2; D ambiguous. Trimming removed 7 bases from V and 4 bases from J, with 13 bases in between. CDR3 length: 13 amino acids. Germline V gene lookup returns CDR1 SQVTM and CDR2 ANQGSEA. This chain's CDR3 is CSALPYRTGELFF. The CDR3 DNA sequence: TGCAGCGCACTTCCGTACCGCACCGGGGAGCTGTTTTTT.

The chain recombines TRBV7-8 with TRBJ1-2; D not resolved. CDR1 and CDR2 (germline): SGHVS, FQNEAQ. This CDR3 contains 13 residues. Deletions cut 5 bases from V and 4 bases from J, with 11 bases between. CDR3 residues: CASSPGRAYGYTF. CDR3 nucleotides: TGTGCCAGCAGCCCCGGACGCGCCTATGGCTACACCTTC.

In its sample, this clonotype was seen a few times. The chain is built from TRBV5-1 and TRBJ2-1, with D tentatively TRBD1 (6 bases). This CDR3 has 14 residues. The germline CDR1 and CDR2 sequences are SGHRS and YFSETQ. Trimming removed 0 bases from V and 10 bases from J, with 14 bases in between. The CDR3, as DNA: TGCGCCAGCAGCTTGGACAGGGCGGTGGTGGAGCAGTTCTTC. As protein: CASSLDRAVVEQFF.

The chain links TRBV4-1 to TRBJ2-5; D remains ambiguous. The CDR3 has 15 amino acids. In germline, CDR1 is MGHRA, CDR2 YSYEKL. The V end was cut by 1 base, the J end by 7 bases, with 16 bases between. CDR3 residues: CASSQVTYPTGTQYF. The CDR3 region has the DNA TGCGCCAGCAGCCAAGTGACCTACCCCACGGGGACCCAGTACTTC.

J is TRBJ2-1 and V is TRBV20-1; a possible D gene is TRBD2 (5 bases). The V gene lost 1 base and the J gene lost 1 base, with 11 bases spanning the gap. Per the germline V gene, CDR1 is DFQATT and CDR2 is SNEGSKA (reference sequence). The CDR3 covers 15 residues. The CDR3 region has the DNA TGCAGTGCTAGAGGGCGGGCACAATCCTACAATGAGCAGTTCTTC. As protein: CSARGRAQSYNEQFF.

V is TRBV10-3 and J is TRBJ1-1; D uncertain. This CDR3 spans 14 amino acids. V was shortened by 7 bases and J by 4 bases, with 16 bases between the two germline ends. Germline assignment: CDR1 ENHRY and CDR2 SYGVKD. The CDR3 spells CAITGRADGTEAFF. DNA of the CDR3: TGTGCCATCACTGGGAGGGCAGACGGCACTGAAGCTTTCTTT.

This clonotype was counted only a few times. Here the CDR3 DNA reads TGTGCCAGCAGCACCCGCAGGGGGGTTAGCAATGAGCAGTTCTTC. Translated: CASSTRRGVSNEQFF. The chain carries TRBV6-1 and TRBJ2-1; tentative D call: TRBD1 (7 bases). The V end was cut by 6 bases, the J end by 6 bases, with 18 bases between. CDR3 length: 15 amino acids. Germline values: CDR1 MNHNS, CDR2 SASEGT.

V gene TRBV6-2 or TRBV6-3 combines with J gene TRBJ2-2; D uncertain. The V gene lost 7 bases and the J gene lost 4 bases, with 19 bases spanning the gap. This CDR3 region has 16 residues. Per the germline V gene, CDR1 is MNHEY and CDR2 is SVGEGT. This CDR3 is CASILTPPGGTGELFF. CDR3 bases: TGTGCCAGCATTCTGACACCCCCCGGTGGCACCGGGGAGCTGTTTTTT.

This clonotype was found a few times. The chain joins TRBV9 to TRBJ2-6; D uncertain. The CDR3 has 15 amino acids. Germline CDR1 reads SGDLS; CDR2 reads YYNGEE. Trimming removed 4 bases from V and 0 bases from J, with 8 bases in between. The CDR3 is CASSLRSSGANVLTF. CDR3 nucleotide sequence: TGTGCCAGCAGCCTTCGGAGCTCTGGGGCCAACGTCCTGACTTTC.

This clonotype was observed a handful of times. The gene calls are TRBV12-3 or TRBV12-4 and TRBJ2-1; D gene ambiguous. CDR3 length: 14 amino acids. Between the trimmed V and J ends, which lost 3 bases and 5 bases, there was a span of 11 bases. The CDR3 reads CASSLKDQHNEQFF. CDR3 DNA: TGTGCCAGCAGTTTGAAGGATCAACACAATGAGCAGTTCTTC.

This clonotype was seen many times. The V and J genes are TRBV2 and TRBJ2-1; TRBD2 agrees at 8 bases. This CDR3 has 15 residues. J was trimmed by 4 bases and V by 6 bases; bases with no gene match: 8. Germline loops: CDR1 SNHLY, CDR2 FYNNEI. CDR3 in DNA: TGTGCCAGCAGCGTTAGCGGGGTGGGTTACAATGAGCAGTTCTTC. Its translation is CASSVSGVGYNEQFF.

This clonotype was observed many times. The chain is built from TRBV2 and TRBJ1-4, with 11 nucleotides matching TRBD1. With V trimmed by 6 bases and J by 7 bases, 4 bases remained unmatched. The CDR3 has 14 residues. Germline-derived CDR1 and CDR2 are SNHLY and FYNNEI. CDR3 region: CASRAGTGGEKLFF. In DNA form, the CDR3 reads TGTGCCAGCAGGGCGGGGACAGGGGGTGAAAAACTGTTTTTT.

This clonotype was seen many times. J is TRBJ2-1 and V is TRBV11-2; no firm D call. CDR3 length equals 12 residues. Germline CDR1 reads SGHAT; CDR2 reads FQNNGV. V was shortened by 1 base and J by 4 bases, with 2 bases between the two germline ends. The chain's CDR3 is CASSLVYNEQFF. Written as DNA, the CDR3 is TGTGCCAGCAGCTTAGTTTACAATGAGCAGTTCTTC.

For this clonotype: This could be a read error, since a much larger clone is one nucleotide away. V gene TRBV5-1 combines with J gene TRBJ2-3; 8 positions agree with TRBD2. Unmatched junction bases numbered 11, after V lost 0 bases and J lost 5 bases. The CDR3 sequence is 17 residues long. Germline CDR1 is SGHRS and CDR2 is YFSETQ. The CDR3 here is CASSLGQRGTTGDTQYF. CDR3 in DNA: TGCGCCAGCAGCTTGGGACAGCGGGGGACTACCGGAGATACGCAGTATTTT. The complete variable domain, with remaining parts taken from reference TRBV5-1 and TRBJ2-3, reads KAGVTQTPRYLIKTRGQQVTLSCSPISGHRSVSWYQQTPGQGLQFLFEYFSETQRNKGNFPGRFSGRQFSNSRSEMNVSTLELGDSALYLCASSLGQRGTTGDTQYFGPGTRLTVL.

The chain joins TRBV7-8 to TRBJ2-5; a possible D gene is TRBD1 (6 bases). Germline V gives CDR1 SGHVS, CDR2 FQNEAQ. V lost 4 bases and J lost 5, with 11 bases in between. The CDR3 contains 13 residues. The CDR3 nucleotides are TGTGCCAGCAGCTCAAGGGGGATGGAGACCCAGTACTTC. This encodes CASSSRGMETQYF.

The chain joins TRBV12-3 or TRBV12-4 to TRBJ2-3, with 9 bases fitting TRBD2. Germline trimming cut 6 bases from V and 4 bases from J; bases unmatched to any gene: 8. This CDR3 spans 15 amino acids. CDR3 amino acids: CASRIAGVVSDTQYF. For the CDR3, the DNA is TGTGCCAGCAGAATAGCGGGAGTTGTCTCAGATACGCAGTATTTT.

A few counts support this clonotype. J is TRBJ2-1 and V is TRBV5-1; 12 bases map to TRBD2. Germline CDR1 reads SGHRS; CDR2 reads YFSETQ. Trimming removed 2 bases from V and 3 bases from J; junction bases left unmatched: 12. The CDR3 is 19 amino acids. The DNA for the CDR3 is TGCGCCAGCAGCTTAATATCCGTGCTAGCGGGAGGGGGCTACAATGAGCAGTTCTTC. Amino acids: CASSLISVLAGGGYNEQFF.

This chain uses TRBV18 with TRBJ1-5, with D unresolved. The V gene's germline CDR1 is KGHSH and CDR2 LQKENI. This CDR3 has 15 residues. Trimming removed 4 bases at V and 2 bases at J, with 12 bases between. The CDR3 loop reads CASSLSAFGNQPQHF. In DNA form, the CDR3 reads TGTGCCAGCTCACTAAGCGCTTTCGGCAATCAGCCCCAGCATTTT.

The rearrangement links TRBV28 to TRBJ2-1, with 11 bases that match TRBD2. From germline, CDR1 is MDHEN and CDR2 SYDVKM. The CDR3 spans 15 residues. The trim removed 5 bases at V and 7 bases at J, leaving 7 bases unmatched. CDR3 sequence: CASSTRLAGKNEQFF. In DNA form, the CDR3 reads TGTGCCAGCAGTACCAGACTAGCGGGAAAAAATGAGCAGTTCTTC.

This clonotype was detected many times. The chain uses TRBV2 and TRBJ2-3; 9 nucleotides agree with TRBD1. V gave up 10 bases and J gave up 4 bases; unmatched junction bases: 9. The CDR3 consists of 14 residues. The germline CDR1 and CDR2 sequences are SNHLY and FYNNEI. The CDR3 spells CANRGQGDADTQYF. CDR3 DNA sequence: TGTGCCAACCGGGGACAGGGCGACGCAGATACGCAGTATTTT.

This clonotype came up many times. V and J are TRBV28 and TRBJ2-7; D possibly corresponds to TRBD2 (5 bases). V lost 4 bases, J lost 3 bases, and 16 bases lay in between. The length of the CDR3 is 15 residues. Looked up from germline, CDR1 is MDHEN and CDR2 is SYDVKM. The CDR3 loop is CASSSARTVYYEQYF. The CDR3 DNA follows: TGTGCCAGCAGTTCCGCCCGGACTGTTTACTACGAGCAGTACTTC.

This clonotype was seen repeatedly, ten times or more. V and J are TRBV5-4 and TRBJ1-4; D unclear. From germline, CDR1 is SGHNT and CDR2 YYREEE (reference sequence). Trimming stripped 2 bases from V and 0 bases from J, with 5 bases between. This CDR3 has 14 amino acids. The CDR3 region is CASSLYATNEKLFF. In nucleotides, the CDR3 is TGTGCCAGCAGCTTATATGCAACTAATGAAAAACTGTTTTTT. The whole variable domain, remainder taken from reference TRBV5-4 and TRBJ1-4, is ETGVTQSPTHLIKTRGQQVTLRCSSQSGHNTVSWYQQALGQGPQFIFQYYREEENGRGNFPPRFSGLQFPNYSSELNVNALELDDSALYLCASSLYATNEKLFFGSGTQLSVL.

Only a few counts were recorded for this clonotype. V gene TRBV28 combines with J gene TRBJ1-1, with TRBD1 as a possible D gene (5 bases). The CDR3 loop spans 15 amino acids. The germline V gene encodes CDR1 MDHEN and CDR2 SYDVKM. The V end was cut by 5 bases, the J end by 4 bases, with 17 bases between. The CDR3 protein is CASSPAQGGTTEAFF. Written as DNA, the CDR3 is TGTGCCAGCAGTCCTGCCCAGGGCGGTACCACTGAAGCTTTCTTT. Together with reference TRBV28 and TRBJ1-1, the CDR3 gives the full variable domain: DVKVTQSSRYLVKRTGEKVFLECVQDMDHENMFWYRQDPGLGLRLIYFSYDVKMKEKGDIPEGYSVSREKKERFSLILESASTNQTSMYLCASSPAQGGTTEAFFGQGTRLTVV.

The rearrangement joins TRBV7-2 to TRBJ2-5, with D maybe TRBD2 (6 bases). Trimming cost V 8 bases and J 0 bases, with 7 bases left between them. There are 12 residues in the CDR3. Per germline, CDR1 SGHTA and CDR2 FQGNSA. CDR3 loop: CASGDYQETQYF. The CDR3 DNA reads TGTGCCAGCGGGGACTACCAAGAGACCCAGTACTTC.